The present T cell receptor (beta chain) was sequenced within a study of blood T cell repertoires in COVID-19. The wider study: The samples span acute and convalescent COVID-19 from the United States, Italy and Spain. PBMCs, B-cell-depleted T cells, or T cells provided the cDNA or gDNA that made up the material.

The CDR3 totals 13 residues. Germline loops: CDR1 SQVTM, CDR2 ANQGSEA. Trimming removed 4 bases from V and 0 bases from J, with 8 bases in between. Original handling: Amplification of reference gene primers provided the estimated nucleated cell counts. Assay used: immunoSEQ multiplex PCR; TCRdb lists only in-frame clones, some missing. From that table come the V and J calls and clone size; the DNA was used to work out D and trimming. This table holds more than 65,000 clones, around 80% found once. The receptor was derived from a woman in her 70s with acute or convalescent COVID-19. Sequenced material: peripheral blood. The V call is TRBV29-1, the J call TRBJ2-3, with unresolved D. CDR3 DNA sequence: TGCAGCGTTGGTCAGTATAGCACAGATACGCAGTATTTT. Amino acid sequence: CSVGQYSTDTQYF.